This T cell receptor beta chain was identified in a study of OX40 agonist ivuxolimab in advanced cancers. Looking at the study overall: Ivuxolimab was a fully human IgG2 agonistic monoclonal antibody targeting the costimulatory receptor OX40 (CD134). In the dose-escalation cohort, around 80% of patients were male, and the mean age was around 65 years with a range of roughly 23 to 79. Intravenous ivuxolimab was administered to patients every 2 weeks at six dose levels: 0.01, 0.1, 0.3, 1.5, 3 and 10 mg/kg. The point of sequencing TCRbeta in the periphery was to test whether ivuxolimab changed TCR sequence diversity and drove clonal T-cell expansion. Patients were allowed to have had prior anti-PD-1, anti-PD-L1 or anti-CTLA-4 therapy, and roughly two fifths of the dose-escalation patients had been treated with checkpoint inhibitors. The paper covers the monotherapy dose-escalation part of the phase I ivuxolimab trial, which included N of about 56 patients. Partial responses were achieved by three dose-escalation patients, of whom one had hepatocellular carcinoma and two had cutaneous melanoma. Among the 52 dose-escalation patients, some 20 had hepatocellular carcinoma, 15 or so melanoma, 9 renal cell carcinoma and 9 head and neck cancer. Overall study outcomes, separate from this receptor: The antigen specificity of the clonally expanded peripheral T cells was not determined. Low levels of normalized T-cell clonal expansion were also seen in some patients who did not respond. Clonal expansion of both CD4+ and CD8+ blood T cells was observed from baseline to week 6 at doses 0.1 to 3.0 mg/kg. In the 0.1-3.0 mg/kg groups, partial responders were among the patients with the lowest normalized peripheral clonal expansion, particularly in CD8+ T cells. After ivuxolimab, expanded clones were on average more numerous among CD8+ T cells than among CD4+ T cells.

CDR1 and CDR2 (LNHDA, SQIVND) derive from the germline V gene (reference sequence). The CDR3 holds 13 amino acids from the cysteine to the phenylalanine. Only the CDR3 portion is preserved as DNA: 39 bases, with reading frame beginning at the first base. Between the V and J ends, shortened by 6 bases and 6 bases respectively, the junction contains 13 bases. Concerning this clone: What antigen it recognizes has not been identified. Within one base of it there is no much larger clone, and no base qualities were kept.

Patients with a history of autoimmune disease or receiving systemic immunosuppression were excluded from the trial. Peripheral blood for TCR sequencing was drawn from every dose cohort at baseline, at cycle 4 day 1 and at cycle 7 day 1. The samples were drawn from a first-in-human, open-label, multicenter phase I dose-escalation trial of ivuxolimab. Adults with locally advanced or metastatic melanoma, renal cell, hepatocellular, or head and neck squamous cell carcinoma were enrolled in the trial. CD4+ and CD8+ T cells were sorted separately from peripheral blood before TCR sequencing. Genomic DNA was isolated from the sorted cells so that the TCRbeta CDR3 region could be sequenced. The immunoSEQ Assay was used to sequence the TCRbeta CDR3 regions. The table comes from immuneACCESS by way of TCRdb, which keeps in-frame sequences with V and J called. Part of the clones is missing from these tables; in studies checked, under half for an unresolved V gene and the rest for unknown reasons. The table for this sample lists about 47,000 clones; approximately 83% of them were counted only once. Of the sample, 30% to 45% is held by the ten largest clones.

Recombination joined TRBV19 with TRBJ2-3, with TRBD1 as a weak D call on 5 bases. Sequencing was performed on CD4+ or CD8+ T cells sorted from blood, taken in a trial of the OX40 agonist ivuxolimab. This TCR came from an adult with an advanced solid tumor such as melanoma, head and neck, liver or kidney cancer. The base sequence is TGTGCCAGTAGCTCGACAGTAACCGATACGCAGTATTTT. Translation gives CASSSTVTDTQYF.